One T cell receptor (beta chain) is described in this entry. Trimming cost V 5 bases and J 6 bases, with 7 bases left between them. Germline V gene data show CDR1 as LNHDA and CDR2 as SQIVND (reference sequence). CDR3 length equals 11 residues. The RNA, about 0.45 to 1 ug, was put through reverse transcription using random hexamers. In TCRdb, the immunoSEQ multiplex PCR reads were re-called with MiXCR into one record per CDR3 protein. This table has 350,000 to 550,000 distinct CDR3 sequences, 85% appearing once. The sequenced target, TCR beta, came from blood CD8+ and CD4+ T cells. The sample is drawn from a study of CD8 T cells in Susac syndrome.

The sequenced sample consisted of CD8+ T cells from PBMCs. The source is a human donor with multiple sclerosis. The chain links TRBV19 to TRBJ1-2; a weak D match, TRBD1 (5 bases). CDR3 sequence: CASSSGDGYTF. As DNA, the CDR3 is TGTGCCAGTAGTTCGGGGGATGGCTACACCTTC.